This TCR beta chain comes out of a study of beta chain features in type 1 diabetes. About this clone: Its antigen remains unknown.

The study, taken as a whole, reports: Insertions at VDJ junctions were less frequent in type 1 diabetes patients. These patients also deleted more nucleotides at the same junctions.

The whole isolated RNA underwent reverse transcription, so sequencing captured expressed TCRB transcripts. Generated by immunoSEQ multiplex PCR, the TCRdb table keeps only in-frame clones and is missing some. The repertoire has 110,000 to 150,000 clones, 6.9% of them found once; the top ten carry about 1.5%. CDR3 length equals 16 residues. Trimming stripped 3 bases from V and 0 bases from J, with 11 bases between. Germline loops: CDR1 KGHSH, CDR2 LQKENI. The sequence was obtained from a woman in her twenties or thirties in good health. V gene TRBV18 combines with J gene TRBJ1-4; D remains ambiguous. Specimen: central memory CD4+ T cells from blood. The CDR3 spells CASSPFPSATNEKLFF. For the CDR3, the DNA is TGTGCCAGCTCACCTTTCCCTAGTGCAACTAATGAAAAACTGTTTTTT.